This T cell receptor (beta chain) came from a study of regulatory dendritic cells for organ transplantation. Regarding the study as a whole: Memory CD8+ T cells were the most oligoclonal; naive cells were highly diverse.

FACS sorted CD4+ or CD8+ T cells into CD45RA+ naive and CD45RO+ memory. This clone was seen only a few times. Its antigen is unidentified. Clones were read by immunoSEQ multiplex PCR, and TCRdb kept only the in-frame ones, dropping some. Here the sample spans 25,000 or so clones, around 84% being singletons. The germline CDR1 and CDR2 sequences are PRHDT and FYEKMQ (reference sequence). V dropped 5 bases and J dropped 1 base, with 11 bases sitting between them. The CDR3 spans 14 residues. The sample taken for sequencing was naive CD4+ T cells from blood. Subset defined: CD45RA+ naive T cells. This chain uses TRBV13 with TRBJ1-1; weak D call: TRBD1 (6 bases). The sequence came from a human donor in good health. The CDR3 bases are TGTGCCAGCAGCCTACCCAGGGGGAACACTGAAGCTTTCTTT. It is translated as CASSLPRGNTEAFF.